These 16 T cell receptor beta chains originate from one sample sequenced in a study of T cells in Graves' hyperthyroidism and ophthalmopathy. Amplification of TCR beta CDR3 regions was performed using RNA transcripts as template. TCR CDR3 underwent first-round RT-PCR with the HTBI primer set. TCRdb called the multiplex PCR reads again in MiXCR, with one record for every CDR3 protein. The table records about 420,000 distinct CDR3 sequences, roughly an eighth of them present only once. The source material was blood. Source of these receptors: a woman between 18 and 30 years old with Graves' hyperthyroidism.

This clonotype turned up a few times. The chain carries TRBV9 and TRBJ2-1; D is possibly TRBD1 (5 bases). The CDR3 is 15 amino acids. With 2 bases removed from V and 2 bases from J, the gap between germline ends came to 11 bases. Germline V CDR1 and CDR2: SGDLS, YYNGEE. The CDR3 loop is CASSVDRGPYNEQFF. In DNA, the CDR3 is TGTGCCAGCAGCGTCGATAGGGGCCCCTACAATGAGCAGTTCTTC.

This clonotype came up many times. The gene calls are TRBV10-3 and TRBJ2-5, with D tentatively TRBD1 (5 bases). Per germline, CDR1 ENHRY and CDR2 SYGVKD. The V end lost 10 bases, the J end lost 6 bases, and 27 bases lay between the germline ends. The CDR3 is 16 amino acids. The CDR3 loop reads CATYQAGSGTGKTQYF. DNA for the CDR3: TGTGCCACATATCAGGCTGGCTCTGGAACAGGAAAGACCCAGTACTTC.

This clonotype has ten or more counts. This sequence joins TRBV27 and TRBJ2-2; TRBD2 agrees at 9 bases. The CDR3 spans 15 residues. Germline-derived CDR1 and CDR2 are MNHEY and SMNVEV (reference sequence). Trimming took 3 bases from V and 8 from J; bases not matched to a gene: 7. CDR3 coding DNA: TGTGCCAGCAGTTTGACTAGCGGTCGGCTGGGGGAGCTGTTTTTT. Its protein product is CASSLTSGRLGELFF.

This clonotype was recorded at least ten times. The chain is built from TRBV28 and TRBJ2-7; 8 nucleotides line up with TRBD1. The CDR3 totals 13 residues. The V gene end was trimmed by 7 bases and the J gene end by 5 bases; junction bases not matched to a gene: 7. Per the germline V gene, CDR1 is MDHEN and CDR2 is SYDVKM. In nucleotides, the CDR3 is TGTGCCAGCACGCGACAGGGGAAGGACGAGCAGTACTTC. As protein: CASTRQGKDEQYF.

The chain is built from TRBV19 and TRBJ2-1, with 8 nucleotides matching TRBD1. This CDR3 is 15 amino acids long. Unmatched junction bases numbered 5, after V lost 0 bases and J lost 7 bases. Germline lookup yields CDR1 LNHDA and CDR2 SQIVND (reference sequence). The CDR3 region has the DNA TGTGCCAGTAGTATAGACGGACAGGGTAGGAATGAGCAGTTCTTC. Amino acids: CASSIDGQGRNEQFF.

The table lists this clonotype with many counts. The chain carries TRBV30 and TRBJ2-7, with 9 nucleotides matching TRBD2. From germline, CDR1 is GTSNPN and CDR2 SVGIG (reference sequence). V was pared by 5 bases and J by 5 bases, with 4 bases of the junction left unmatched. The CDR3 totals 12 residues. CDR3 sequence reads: CAWSGLAHEQYF. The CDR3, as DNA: TGTGCCTGGTCGGGACTAGCACACGAGCAGTACTTC.

CDR3 amino acids: CASRKQGYGNQPQHF. CDR3 DNA sequence: TGTGCCAGCAGAAAACAGGGTTATGGAAATCAGCCCCAGCATTTT. The chain has TRBV27 and TRBJ1-5; D perhaps matches TRBD1 (6 bases). Germline V gives CDR1 MNHEY, CDR2 SMNVEV (reference sequence). Deletions cut 6 bases from V and 4 bases from J, with 16 bases between. The CDR3 loop spans 15 amino acids.

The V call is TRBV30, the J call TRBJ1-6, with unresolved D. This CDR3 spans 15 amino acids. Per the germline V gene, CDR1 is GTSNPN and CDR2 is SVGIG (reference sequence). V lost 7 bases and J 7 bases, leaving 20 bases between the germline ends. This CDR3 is CASQGLAGGNSPLHF. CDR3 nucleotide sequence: TGTGCCTCCCAAGGACTGGCAGGAGGAAATTCACCCCTCCACTTT.

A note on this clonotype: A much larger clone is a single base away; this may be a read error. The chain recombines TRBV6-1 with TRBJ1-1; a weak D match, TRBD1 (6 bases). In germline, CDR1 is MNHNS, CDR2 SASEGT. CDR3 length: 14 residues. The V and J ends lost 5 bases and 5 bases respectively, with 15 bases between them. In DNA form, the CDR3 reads TGTGCCAGCAGTCGAACAGGGAGATGGACTGAAGCTTTCTTT. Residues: CASSRTGRWTEAFF.

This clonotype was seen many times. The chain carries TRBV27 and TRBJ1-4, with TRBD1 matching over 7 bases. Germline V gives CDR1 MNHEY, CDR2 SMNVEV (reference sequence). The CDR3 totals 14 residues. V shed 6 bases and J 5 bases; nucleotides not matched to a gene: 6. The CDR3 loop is CASRTSTGNEKLFF. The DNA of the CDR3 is TGTGCCAGCAGGACGTCGACAGGGAATGAAAAACTGTTTTTT. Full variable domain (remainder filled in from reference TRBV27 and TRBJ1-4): EAQVTQNPRYLITVTGKKLTVTCSQNMNHEYMSWYRQDPGLGLRQIYYSMNVEVTDKGDVPEGYKVSRKEKRNFPLILESPSPNQTSLYFCASRTSTGNEKLFFGSGTQLSVL.

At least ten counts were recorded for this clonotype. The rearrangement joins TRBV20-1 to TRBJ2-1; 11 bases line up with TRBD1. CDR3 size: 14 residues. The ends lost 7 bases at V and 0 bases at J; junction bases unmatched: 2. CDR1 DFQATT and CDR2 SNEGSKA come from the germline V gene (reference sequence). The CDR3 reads CSGGQGASYNEQFF. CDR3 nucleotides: TGCAGTGGAGGACAGGGGGCCTCCTACAATGAGCAGTTCTTC.

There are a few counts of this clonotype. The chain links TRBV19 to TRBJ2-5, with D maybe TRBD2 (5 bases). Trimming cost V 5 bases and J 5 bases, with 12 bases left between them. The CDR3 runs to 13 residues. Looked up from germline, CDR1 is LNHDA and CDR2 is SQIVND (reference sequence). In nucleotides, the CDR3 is TGTGCCAGTAGTCAACCGGGAACGGAGACCCAGTACTTC. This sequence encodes CASSQPGTETQYF.

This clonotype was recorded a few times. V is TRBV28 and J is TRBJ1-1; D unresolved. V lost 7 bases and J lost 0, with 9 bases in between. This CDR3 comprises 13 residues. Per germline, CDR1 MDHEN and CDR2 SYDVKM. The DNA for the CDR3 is TGTGCCAGCATCTTCAGCATGAACACTGAAGCTTTCTTT. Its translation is CASIFSMNTEAFF.

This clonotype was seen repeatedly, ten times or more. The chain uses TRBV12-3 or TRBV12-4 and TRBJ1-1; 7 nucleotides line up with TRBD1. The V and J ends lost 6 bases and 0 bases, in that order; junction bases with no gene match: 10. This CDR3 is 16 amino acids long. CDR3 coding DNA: TGTGCCAGCAGCTTCCGGGACAGACGCATGAACACTGAAGCTTTCTTT. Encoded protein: CASSFRDRRMNTEAFF.

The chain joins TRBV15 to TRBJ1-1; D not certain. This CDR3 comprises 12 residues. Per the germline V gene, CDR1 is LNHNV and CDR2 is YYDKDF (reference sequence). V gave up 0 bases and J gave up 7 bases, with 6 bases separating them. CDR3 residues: CATSRDAIEAFF. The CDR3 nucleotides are TGTGCCACCAGCAGAGATGCGATTGAAGCTTTCTTT.

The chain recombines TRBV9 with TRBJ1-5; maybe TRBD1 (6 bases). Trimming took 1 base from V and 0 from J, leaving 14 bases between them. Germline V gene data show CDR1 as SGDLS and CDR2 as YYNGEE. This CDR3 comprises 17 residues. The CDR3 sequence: CASSVPEMGASNQPQHF. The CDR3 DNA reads TGTGCCAGCAGCGTACCTGAAATGGGGGCTAGCAATCAGCCCCAGCATTTT.